These 25 T cell receptor beta chains originate from one sample sequenced in a study of cytomegalovirus exposure and HLA in healthy donors. Both 60 Vbeta primers and 13 Jbeta primers went into the PCR. Libraries were prepared by immunoSEQ multiplex PCR; TCRdb keeps only in-frame clonotypes and omits some of them. Here the sample spans about 110,000 clones, about 73% being singletons. The specimen was PBMCs. The receptor set was obtained from a woman aged 40 to 50 in good health and CMV-seronegative.

This chain connects TRBV27 to TRBJ1-5, with 9 bases aligning to TRBD1. There are 16 residues in the CDR3. The trim removed 2 bases at V and 4 bases at J, leaving 6 bases unmatched. CDR1 MNHEY and CDR2 SMNVEV come from the germline V gene (reference sequence). The CDR3 bases are TGTGCCAGCAGTTTAGGCCCGGGGACAGGGAATCAGCCCCAGCATTTT. Amino acid sequence: CASSLGPGTGNQPQHF.

This clone came up a few times. The V gene is TRBV18, the J gene TRBJ2-7; D possibly corresponds to TRBD1 (5 bases). This CDR3 contains 16 residues. V lost 1 base and J 3 bases, leaving 16 bases between the germline ends. Germline values: CDR1 KGHSH, CDR2 LQKENI. CDR3 sequence: CASSPHPPDSYYEQYF. CDR3 nucleotides: TGTGCCAGCTCACCACACCCCCCCGACAGCTACTACGAGCAGTACTTC.

This clone has only a few counts. V and J are TRBV19 and TRBJ1-4; no clear D. CDR1 is LNHDA and CDR2 is SQIVND in the germline V gene (reference sequence). V was cut by 5 bases and J by 2 bases, with 6 bases left in between. The CDR3 is 13 residues long. This CDR3 is CASSLQTNEKLFF. CDR3 sequence (DNA): TGTGCCAGTAGTCTCCAGACTAATGAAAAACTGTTTTTT.

This clone has a handful of counts. This sequence joins TRBV6-5 and TRBJ1-5; D is perhaps TRBD1 (5 bases). The V gene lost 5 bases and the J gene lost 6 bases, with 14 bases spanning the gap. The CDR3 sequence is 14 residues long. Germline CDR1 reads MNHEY; CDR2 reads SVGAGI. The CDR3 DNA sequence: TGTGCCAGCAGTCCCGCGGCGGGGCGTCAGCCCCAGCATTTT. Its translation: CASSPAAGRQPQHF.

The chain couples TRBV7-8 to TRBJ1-1; D unclear. Germline lookup yields CDR1 SGHVS and CDR2 FQNEAQ. This CDR3 comprises 15 residues. V dropped 1 base and J dropped 4 bases, with 13 bases sitting between them. CDR3 in amino acids: CASSLGRTRGTEAFF. The CDR3 DNA reads TGTGCCAGCAGCTTAGGGCGCACTCGGGGCACTGAAGCTTTCTTT.

The rearrangement uses TRBV19 and TRBJ2-1; 8 nucleotides agree with TRBD2. J lost 3 bases, V lost 4 bases, and 8 bases had no gene match. The CDR3 has 16 residues. Germline values: CDR1 LNHDA, CDR2 SQIVND (reference sequence). The CDR3 DNA reads as TGTGCCAGTAGTACTCAAACTAGCGGAATCTACAATGAGCAGTTCTTC. Translation gives CASSTQTSGIYNEQFF. The full variable domain, its missing parts supplied by reference TRBV19 and TRBJ2-1, is DGGITQSPKYLFRKEGQNVTLSCEQNLNHDAMYWYRQDPGQGLRLIYYSQIVNDFQKGDIAEGYSVSREKKESFPLTVTSAQKNPTAFYLCASSTQTSGIYNEQFFGPGTRLTVL.

The rearrangement links TRBV9 to TRBJ2-7; no clear D gene. Germline assignment: CDR1 SGDLS and CDR2 YYNGEE. The CDR3 is made up of 12 amino acids. Trimming took off 4 bases at V and 3 bases at J, with 8 bases between the two ends. CDR3: CASSTQDYEQYF. The CDR3, as DNA: TGTGCCAGCAGCACCCAGGACTACGAGCAGTACTTC.

This clone showed up just a few times. CDR3 loop: CASSVDASGRAFGEQYF. The CDR3 bases are TGTGCCAGCAGCGTAGATGCAAGCGGGAGGGCCTTTGGGGAGCAGTACTTC. V is TRBV9 and J is TRBJ2-7; 10 nucleotides match TRBD2. Losses at the gene ends were 0 bases for V and 7 bases for J; bases not matched to a gene: 13. This CDR3 is 17 amino acids long. CDR1 is SGDLS, CDR2 YYNGEE, per germline. The variable domain in full, with the rest retrieved from reference TRBV9 and TRBJ2-7, is DSGVTQTPKHLITATGQRVTLRCSPRSGDLSVYWYQQSLDQGLQFLIQYYNGEERAKGNILERFSAQQFPDLHSELNLSSLELGDSALYFCASSVDASGRAFGEQYFGPGTRLTVT.

This clone was seen more than once but under ten times. The chain joins TRBV7-6 to TRBJ2-1; 8 bases agree with TRBD2. The CDR3 covers 14 residues. V was pared by 6 bases and J by 4 bases, with 5 bases of the junction left unmatched. Germline lookup yields CDR1 SGHVS and CDR2 FNYEAQ. This CDR3 reads CASSPSGSYNEQFF. CDR3 in DNA: TGTGCCAGCAGTCCTAGCGGGTCGTACAATGAGCAGTTCTTC.

The chain is built from TRBV19 and TRBJ1-2; 7 nucleotides align to TRBD1. Germline V gene sequence: CDR1 LNHDA, CDR2 SQIVND (reference sequence). V dropped 3 bases and J dropped 4; count of bases not matched to a gene: 8. The length of the CDR3 is 15 residues. The CDR3 is CASSITSTGSYGYTF. In nucleotides, the CDR3 is TGTGCCAGTAGTATTACCTCGACAGGGTCCTATGGCTACACCTTC.

The chain joins TRBV4-3 to TRBJ2-6; D gene uncertain. This CDR3 has 16 amino acids. V lost 0 bases to trimming and J lost 0 bases, with 6 bases between them. In germline, CDR1 is LGHNA, CDR2 YSLEER. The CDR3 nucleotides are TGCGCCAGCAGCCAAGATGTGTACTCTGGGGCCAACGTCCTGACTTTC. Amino acid sequence: CASSQDVYSGANVLTF.

The chain carries TRBV21-1 and TRBJ2-1; the table's D call, TRBD2, was not checked against the DNA. TRBV21-1 constitutes a pseudogene. The CDR3 runs 14 residues. The CDR3 loop is CASRAGGPFGEQFF. CDR3 nucleotide sequence: TGTGCCAGCCGAGCGGGGGGGCCGTTTGGTGAGCAGTTCTTC.

V and J are TRBV9 and TRBJ2-5; 8 bases line up with TRBD1. Looked up from germline, CDR1 is SGDLS and CDR2 is YYNGEE. The V segment lost 3 bases and the J segment 3 bases; nucleotides outside the gene matches: 7. The CDR3 has 15 amino acids. This CDR3 reads CASSDIGQGEETQYF. As DNA, the CDR3 is TGTGCCAGCAGCGACATAGGACAGGGAGAAGAGACCCAGTACTTC.

In this sample, this clone turned up a few times. This chain joins TRBV7-2 and TRBJ1-1, with D possibly matching TRBD1 (5 bases). Looked up from germline, CDR1 is SGHTA and CDR2 is FQGNSA. The V and J ends lost 5 bases and 5 bases respectively, with 21 bases between them. This CDR3 is 16 amino acids long. Here the CDR3 reads CASSRVGGTVGTEAFF. The DNA for the CDR3 is TGTGCCAGCAGCCGCGTGGGAGGGACGGTCGGTACTGAAGCTTTCTTT.

This clone was detected only once. J is TRBJ1-2 and V is TRBV27, with 7 bases matching TRBD1. The CDR3 runs to 14 residues. CDR1 is MNHEY, CDR2 SMNVEV, per germline (reference sequence). Germline trimming cut 5 bases from V and 4 bases from J; bases unmatched to any gene: 7. CDR3 nucleotides: TGTGCCAGCAGTCAAGGGGGCGAGGGCTATGGCTACACCTTC. Translating it yields CASSQGGEGYGYTF.

At least ten counts were recorded for this clone. The chain has TRBV4-1 and TRBJ1-1; no definite D call. The CDR3 is made up of 19 amino acids. Per germline, CDR1 MGHRA and CDR2 YSYEKL. The germline V and J ends were trimmed by 0 bases and 4 bases, with 24 bases remaining between them. The CDR3 DNA follows: TGCGCCAGCAGCCAAGATCCCAACCGGTACTTTTCAGGAATCACTGAAGCTTTCTTT. Translation: CASSQDPNRYFSGITEAFF.

This chain connects TRBV6-5 to TRBJ2-7; D unresolved. The CDR3 length is 15 residues. Germline V gene sequence: CDR1 MNHEY, CDR2 SVGAGI. Deletions cut 0 bases from V and 4 bases from J, with 13 bases between. The CDR3 DNA reads TGTGCCAGCAGTTACTCGAGAGCGTTGCGATACGAGCAGTACTTC. Its translation is CASSYSRALRYEQYF.

The rearrangement uses TRBV11-3 and TRBJ2-5; D perhaps matches TRBD1 (6 bases). Germline V gene sequence: CDR1 SGHNT, CDR2 YENEEA. V gave up 5 bases and J gave up 4 bases, with 11 bases separating them. The CDR3 extends over 13 amino acids. For the CDR3, the DNA is TGTGCCAGCAGCACAGTCAGGGGAGAGACCCAGTACTTC. Its translation: CASSTVRGETQYF.

The chain employs TRBV4-3 and TRBJ2-3; TRBD1 might be the D (5 bases). Trimming cost V 0 bases and J 2 bases, with 9 bases left between them. The CDR3 consists of 15 residues. The germline gives CDR1 LGHNA, CDR2 YSLEER. CDR3 sequence reads: CASSQEGVYTDTQYF. The CDR3, as DNA: TGCGCCAGCAGCCAAGAAGGGGTCTACACAGATACGCAGTATTTT.

V and J are TRBV27 and TRBJ2-7, with a tentative D call TRBD2 (6 bases). The ends were cut back, 7 bases at V and 2 bases at J, with 15 bases in the middle. The CDR3 contains 14 residues. Looked up from germline, CDR1 is MNHEY and CDR2 is SMNVEV (reference sequence). CDR3 region: CASTPRGGPYEQYF. The CDR3 region has the DNA TGTGCCAGCACTCCACGGGGAGGCCCCTACGAGCAGTACTTC.

This rearrangement joins TRBV27 to TRBJ1-1; D unresolved. This CDR3 region has 13 residues. Trimming stripped 6 bases from V and 2 bases from J, with 10 bases between. The V gene's germline CDR1 is MNHEY and CDR2 SMNVEV (reference sequence). The CDR3: CASRILINTEAFF. The CDR3 DNA reads TGTGCCAGCAGAATCCTAATAAACACTGAAGCTTTCTTT.

The V gene is TRBV5-1, the J gene TRBJ2-1; 10 positions agree with TRBD2. CDR1 SGHRS and CDR2 YFSETQ come from the germline V gene. Trimming at V came to 4 bases and at J to 9 bases, leaving 10 bases not matched to a gene. CDR3 size: 15 residues. The CDR3 DNA follows: TGCGCCAGCAGCGGAAGCGGGGGGGCCCCCAGTGAGCAGTTCTTC. Translating it yields CASSGSGGAPSEQFF.

V and J are TRBV6-5 and TRBJ2-7, with TRBD2 as a possible D gene (6 bases). The germline V gene encodes CDR1 MNHEY and CDR2 SVGAGI. Between the trimmed V and J ends, which lost 5 bases and 3 bases, there was a span of 14 bases. This CDR3 comprises 14 residues. CDR3 amino acids: CASSILGGNYEQYF. CDR3 nucleotides: TGTGCCAGCAGTATACTCGGAGGGAACTACGAGCAGTACTTC.

This clone was counted once. The chain links TRBV6-1 to TRBJ1-5; D might be TRBD1 (6 bases). Germline lookup yields CDR1 MNHNS and CDR2 SASEGT. V gave up 7 bases and J gave up 6 bases, with 16 bases separating them. The CDR3 has 14 amino acids. The CDR3: CASKTGGGVQPQHF. The CDR3 DNA reads TGTGCCAGCAAGACGGGAGGGGGTGTTCAGCCCCAGCATTTT.

The chain has TRBV12-5 and TRBJ1-5; D remains ambiguous. The V and J ends lost 5 bases and 3 bases respectively, with 14 bases between them. Germline loops: CDR1 LGHNT, CDR2 FRNRAP. CDR3 length: 15 amino acids. The CDR3 reads CASGPGQAYNQPQHF. CDR3 sequence (DNA): TGTGCTAGTGGTCCAGGTCAGGCGTACAATCAGCCCCAGCATTTT.